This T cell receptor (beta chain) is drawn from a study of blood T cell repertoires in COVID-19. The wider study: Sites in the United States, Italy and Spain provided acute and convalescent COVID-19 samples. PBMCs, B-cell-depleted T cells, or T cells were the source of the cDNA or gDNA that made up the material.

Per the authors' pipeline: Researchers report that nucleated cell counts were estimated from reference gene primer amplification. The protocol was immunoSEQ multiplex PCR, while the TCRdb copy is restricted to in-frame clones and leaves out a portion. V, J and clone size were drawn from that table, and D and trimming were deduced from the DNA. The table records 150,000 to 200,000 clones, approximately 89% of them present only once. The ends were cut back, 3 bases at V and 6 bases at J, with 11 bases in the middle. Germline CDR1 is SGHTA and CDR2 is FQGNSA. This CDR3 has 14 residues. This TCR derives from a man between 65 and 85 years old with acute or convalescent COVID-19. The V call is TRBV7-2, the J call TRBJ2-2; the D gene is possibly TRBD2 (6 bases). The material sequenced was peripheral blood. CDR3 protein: CASSFGGSAGELFF. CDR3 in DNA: TGTGCCAGCAGCTTCGGGGGAAGCGCCGGGGAGCTGTTTTTT.